This paragraph covers one T cell receptor beta chain sequence. Its antigen is not identified. Sequencing used immunoSEQ multiplex PCR; TCRdb keeps in-frame clones, though not all of them. The sample shows over 850,000 clones, 75% to 80% of them seen only once. The entry originates in a study of shared clonotypes between healthy human individuals. General observations from the study: Rarefaction analysis demonstrated incomplete sorted-subset sequencing notwithstanding large depth.

The sequence was obtained from a man younger than 30 in good health. Some clones in this sample may be carry-over from other donors' samples. The material sequenced was memory CD4+ T cells from PBMCs. Subset reported: CD45RA-negative fraction.

Here the CDR3 DNA reads TGCAGCGTCGCTTGGGGCGGGGATACGCAGTATTTT. Amino acid sequence: CSVAWGGDTQYF. This chain links TRBV29-1 with TRBJ2-3; D is possibly TRBD1 or TRBD2 (5 bases each). The CDR3 loop spans 12 amino acids. Germline V gives CDR1 SQVTM, CDR2 ANQGSEA. Trimming stripped 6 bases from V and 6 bases from J, with 13 bases between.